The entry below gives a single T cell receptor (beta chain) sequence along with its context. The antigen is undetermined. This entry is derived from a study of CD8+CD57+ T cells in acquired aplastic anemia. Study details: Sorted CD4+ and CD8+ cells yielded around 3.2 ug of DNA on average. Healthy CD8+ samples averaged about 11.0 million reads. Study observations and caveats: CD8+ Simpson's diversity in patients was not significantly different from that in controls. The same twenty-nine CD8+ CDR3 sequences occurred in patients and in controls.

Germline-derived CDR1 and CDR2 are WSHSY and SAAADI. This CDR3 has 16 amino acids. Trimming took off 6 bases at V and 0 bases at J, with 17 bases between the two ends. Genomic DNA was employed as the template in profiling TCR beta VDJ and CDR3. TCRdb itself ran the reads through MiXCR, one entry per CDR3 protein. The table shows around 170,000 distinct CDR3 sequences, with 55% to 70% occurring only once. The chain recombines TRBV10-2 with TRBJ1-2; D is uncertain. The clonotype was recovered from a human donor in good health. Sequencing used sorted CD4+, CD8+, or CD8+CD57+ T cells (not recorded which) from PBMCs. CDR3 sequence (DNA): TGCGCCAGCAGCGACCGGGCCCTTCCCGCTAACTATGGCTACACCTTC. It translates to CASSDRALPANYGYTF.